The 28 T cell receptor beta chains in this list originate from one sample, sequenced in a study of T cell changes during pregnancy in multiple sclerosis. Produced via immunoSEQ multiplex PCR; TCRdb's table is partial and in-frame only. The sample lists about 100,000 clones, 92% seen once, with roughly 2% in the top ten. This specimen consisted of peripheral blood, obtained after pregnancy. The receptors here all came from a female donor with multiple sclerosis, enrolled in a pregnancy study.

The genes are TRBV19 and TRBJ1-5, with D tentatively TRBD1 (5 bases). Trimming pared 7 bases from V and 1 base from J, leaving 17 bases between. Germline lookup yields CDR1 LNHDA and CDR2 SQIVND (reference sequence). This CDR3 has 16 amino acids. The CDR3 protein is CASTTRDSGSNQPQHF. The DNA of the CDR3 is TGTGCCAGTACAACTCGGGACTCGGGCAGCAATCAGCCCCAGCATTTT. The full variable domain, rest sourced from reference TRBV19 and TRBJ1-5, is DGGITQSPKYLFRKEGQNVTLSCEQNLNHDAMYWYRQDPGQGLRLIYYSQIVNDFQKGDIAEGYSVSREKKESFPLTVTSAQKNPTAFYLCASTTRDSGSNQPQHFGDGTRLSIL.

The chain couples TRBV7-3 to TRBJ2-1, with 7 bases lining up with TRBD2. The germline CDR1 and CDR2 sequences are SGHTA and FQGTGA. The CDR3 has 15 amino acids. The V and J ends lost 5 bases and 2 bases, in that order; junction bases with no gene match: 6. CDR3 amino acids: CASSISGAAYNEQFF. In nucleotides, the CDR3 is TGTGCCAGCAGCATCAGCGGGGCAGCCTACAATGAGCAGTTCTTC.

V usage is TRBV6-1 and J usage is TRBJ1-1; D gene ambiguous. Germline loops: CDR1 MNHNS, CDR2 SASEGT. The CDR3 consists of 11 residues. The V end lost 7 bases, the J end lost 8 bases, and 11 bases lay between the germline ends. The CDR3 spells CASTRVMEAFF. CDR3 DNA sequence: TGTGCCAGCACTCGGGTAATGGAAGCTTTCTTT.

The chain has TRBV30 and TRBJ2-4; 12 bases align to TRBD1. This CDR3 comprises 17 residues. Per germline, CDR1 GTSNPN and CDR2 SVGIG (reference sequence). J lost 7 bases, V lost 3 bases, and 13 bases had no gene match. The CDR3 DNA reads as TGTGCCTGGAGCCCCGGGACAGGGGGCCTTCAGAGGAACATTCAGTACTTC. Its protein is CAWSPGTGGLQRNIQYF.

The chain links TRBV5-1 to TRBJ2-1; 11 bases fit TRBD2. From germline, CDR1 is SGHRS and CDR2 YFSETQ. The CDR3 length is 16 residues. V shed 1 base, J shed 2 bases, and the junction held 2 bases outside the gene matches. The DNA for the CDR3 is TGCGCCAGCAGCTTGACTAGCGGGGGAACCTACAATGAGCAGTTCTTC. It specifies CASSLTSGGTYNEQFF. Looking up the rest from reference TRBV5-1 and TRBJ2-1 gives the full variable domain: KAGVTQTPRYLIKTRGQQVTLSCSPISGHRSVSWYQQTPGQGLQFLFEYFSETQRNKGNFPGRFSGRQFSNSRSEMNVSTLELGDSALYLCASSLTSGGTYNEQFFGPGTRLTVL.

The chain has TRBV5-1 and TRBJ2-2; maybe TRBD2 (6 bases). CDR1 SGHRS and CDR2 YFSETQ come from the germline V gene. CDR3 length equals 15 residues. Trimming took 0 bases from V and 1 from J, leaving 7 bases between them. The CDR3 DNA is TGCGCCAGCAGCTTGGTTAGCGGGAACACCGGGGAGCTGTTTTTT. It is translated as CASSLVSGNTGELFF.

The chain uses TRBV6-5 and TRBJ1-2; no clear D. The CDR3 is 14 amino acids. The germline V gene has CDR1 MNHEY and CDR2 SVGAGI. The germline V and J ends were trimmed by 4 bases and 0 bases, with 9 bases remaining between them. The CDR3 is CASSSSQTNYGYTF. The CDR3 DNA is TGTGCCAGCAGTTCTAGTCAGACTAACTATGGCTACACCTTC.

V is TRBV29-1 and J is TRBJ2-2; 14 nucleotides align to TRBD2. Trimming took 2 bases from V and 3 from J; bases not matched to a gene: 23. CDR3 size: 23 residues. Germline CDR1 SQVTM, CDR2 ANQGSEA. CDR3 DNA sequence: TGCAGCGTTGAATGTGGTTGGGGACCGGGACTAGCGGGAGTAGTAGGGTACACCGGGGAGCTGTTTTTT. Encoded protein: CSVECGWGPGLAGVVGYTGELFF.

CDR3 DNA: TGTGCCAGCAGCGTAATGGCGGGATATGGCTACACCTTC. Translated, it gives CASSVMAGYGYTF. This chain links TRBV9 with TRBJ1-2; D unclear. Per the germline V gene, CDR1 is SGDLS and CDR2 is YYNGEE. The CDR3 consists of 13 residues. Trimming left V 1 base short and J 5 bases short, with 9 bases between.

The chain is built from TRBV18 and TRBJ1-6; a possible D gene is TRBD1 (5 bases). This CDR3 has 15 residues. V gave up 6 bases and J gave up 7 bases, with 16 bases separating them. Germline assignment: CDR1 KGHSH and CDR2 LQKENI. The CDR3 coding sequence is TGTGCCAGCTCCCCAAGGCAGGGTGAGAATTCACCCCTCCACTTT. Translation gives CASSPRQGENSPLHF. The whole variable domain, remainder taken from reference TRBV18 and TRBJ1-6, is NAGVMQNPRHLVRRRGQEARLRCSPMKGHSHVYWYRQLPEEGLKFMVYLQKENIIDESGMPKERFSAEFPKEGPSILRIQQVVRGDSAAYFCASSPRQGENSPLHFGNGTRLTVT.

Only one count was recorded for this clone. The chain carries TRBV12-5 and TRBJ1-5; D not resolved. CDR3 length: 13 amino acids. V was cut by 10 bases and J by 3 bases, with 13 bases left in between. The germline CDR1 and CDR2 sequences are LGHNT and FRNRAP. The CDR3 spells CATFRRFNQPQHF. Written as DNA, the CDR3 is TGTGCTACTTTTAGGAGGTTCAATCAGCCCCAGCATTTT.

A remark on this clone: The same CDR3 can be traced to other DNA sequences in this sample. V and J are TRBV5-1 and TRBJ2-7, with 9 bases identical to TRBD1. The CDR3 runs 14 residues. Germline CDR1 is SGHRS and CDR2 is YFSETQ. Losses at the gene ends were 3 bases for V and 4 bases for J; bases not matched to a gene: 5. CDR3 nucleotide sequence: TGCGCCAGCAGCTCCGGGACAGGGTTTTACGAGCAGTACTTC. This gives the protein CASSSGTGFYEQYF.

This sequence joins TRBV28 and TRBJ1-1; 8 positions agree with TRBD1. V shed 3 bases, J shed 11 bases, and the junction held 11 bases outside the gene matches. Germline V gene lookup returns CDR1 MDHEN and CDR2 SYDVKM. This CDR3 spans 14 amino acids. The CDR3 loop is CASSFLAGGSGAFF. Written as DNA, the CDR3 is TGTGCCAGCAGTTTCCTGGCAGGGGGCTCAGGGGCTTTCTTT.

The chain is built from TRBV15 and TRBJ2-6; 7 bases are a match to TRBD1. Germline trimming cut 5 bases from V and 0 bases from J; bases unmatched to any gene: 10. Germline CDR1 is LNHNV and CDR2 is YYDKDF (reference sequence). This CDR3 region has 18 residues. CDR3 sequence (DNA): TGTGCCACCAGCGCCCAGTGGGGACAGCTCTCTGGGGCCAACGTCCTGACTTTC. Amino acids: CATSAQWGQLSGANVLTF.

This clone came up once. The chain employs TRBV10-2 and TRBJ2-3; 8 bases match TRBD1. The CDR3 totals 14 residues. The V gene's germline CDR1 is WSHSY and CDR2 SAAADI. Germline trimming cut 5 bases from V and 1 base from J; bases unmatched to any gene: 2. The CDR3 nucleotides are TGCGCCAGCAGTCCGGGACAGGGCACAGATACGCAGTATTTT. It codes for CASSPGQGTDTQYF.

The rearrangement uses TRBV13 and TRBJ1-2; 9 nucleotides align to TRBD1. This CDR3 region has 14 residues. CDR1 is PRHDT and CDR2 is FYEKMQ in the germline V gene (reference sequence). The J segment lost 6 bases and the V segment lost 3 bases, leaving 5 bases of the junction unmatched. The CDR3 DNA reads TGTGCCAGCAGCTTGGACAGGGGAGTGGATGGCTACACCTTC. Translation: CASSLDRGVDGYTF. The full variable domain, completed using reference TRBV13 and TRBJ1-2, is AAGVIQSPRHLIKEKRETATLKCYPIPRHDTVYWYQQGPGQDPQFLISFYEKMQSDKGSIPDRFSAQQFSDYHSELNMSSLELGDSALYFCASSLDRGVDGYTFGSGTRLTVV.

This chain joins TRBV7-2 and TRBJ2-3; 7 nucleotides align to TRBD2. The CDR3 loop spans 16 amino acids. Trimming removed 3 bases from V and 5 bases from J; junction bases left unmatched: 11. Germline loops: CDR1 SGHTA, CDR2 FQGNSA. CDR3 bases: TGTGCCAGCAGCTTGGCCGGGACTAATGTGGGAGATACGCAGTATTTT. It encodes CASSLAGTNVGDTQYF.

V gene TRBV5-6 combines with J gene TRBJ1-2, with 7 nucleotides matching TRBD1. The CDR3 consists of 14 residues. Trimming removed 3 bases from V and 8 bases from J; junction bases left unmatched: 10. The germline V gene has CDR1 SGHDT and CDR2 YYEEEE. CDR3 DNA: TGTGCCAGCAGCTCGCGAGGGGGCCGCAGCGGCTACACCTTC. Translation gives CASSSRGGRSGYTF.

Only a few counts were recorded for this clone. V and J are TRBV28 and TRBJ1-2; TRBD1 agrees at 9 bases. The germline V gene has CDR1 MDHEN and CDR2 SYDVKM. J gave up 8 bases and V 3 bases, and 7 bases lay outside the gene matches. The CDR3 length is 14 residues. The CDR3 region is CASSFITGGGGYTF. In DNA, the CDR3 is TGTGCCAGCAGTTTTATCACAGGGGGCGGAGGCTACACCTTC.

This sequence joins TRBV7-9 and TRBJ2-7; the D gene is possibly TRBD2 (7 bases). V shed 6 bases and J shed 4 bases, with 16 bases lying between them. Germline V gene data show CDR1 as SEHNR and CDR2 as FQNEAQ (reference sequence). The CDR3 has 14 residues. CDR3 sequence reads: CASRDRGGGYEQYF. The CDR3 nucleotides are TGTGCCAGCAGGGATAGAGGGGGGGGATACGAGCAGTACTTC.

The chain joins TRBV2 to TRBJ2-7; TRBD2 matches 7 bases. The ends lost 7 bases at V and 5 bases at J; junction bases unmatched: 5. Germline CDR1 SNHLY, CDR2 FYNNEI. This CDR3 region has 12 residues. CDR3 bases: TGTGCCAGCATTTTCCTAGCGGACGAGCAGTACTTC. It is translated as CASIFLADEQYF.

The gene calls are TRBV10-2 and TRBJ1-1, with 7 positions matching TRBD1. Germline V gene sequence: CDR1 WSHSY, CDR2 SAAADI. V lost 6 bases, J lost 1 base, and 8 bases stayed unmatched. This CDR3 contains 15 residues. The CDR3 nucleotides read TGCGCCAGCAGGCAATTGGACAGGCGGAACACTGAAGCTTTCTTT. Its translation is CASRQLDRRNTEAFF.

The chain joins TRBV28 to TRBJ1-2, with D uncertain. Germline CDR1 MDHEN, CDR2 SYDVKM. V was cut by 11 bases and J by 4 bases, with 17 bases left in between. The CDR3 loop spans 13 amino acids. The chain's CDR3 is CAWASKNLYGYTF. Written as DNA, the CDR3 is TGTGCCTGGGCATCGAAAAACCTCTATGGCTACACCTTC.

V and J are TRBV28 and TRBJ2-7, with TRBD2 as a possible D gene (6 bases). The V end lost 5 bases, the J end lost 5 bases, and 22 bases lay between the germline ends. The germline gives CDR1 MDHEN, CDR2 SYDVKM. This CDR3 spans 16 amino acids. The chain's CDR3 is CASSLPGGVQGNEQYF. The CDR3, as DNA: TGTGCCAGCAGTCTACCCGGGGGAGTCCAAGGAAACGAGCAGTACTTC.

This clone ranks as medium-sized (0.01 to 0.1%). This chain links TRBV4-3 with TRBJ2-7, with TRBD1 matching over 8 bases. The CDR3 sequence is 16 residues long. V was clipped by 0 bases and J by 4 bases; unmatched bases: 8. Germline CDR1 and CDR2: LGHNA and YSLEER. The CDR3 coding sequence is TGCGCCAGCAGCCAAGATGAGGGGACAGGAGGATACGAGCAGTACTTC. This sequence encodes CASSQDEGTGGYEQYF.

The chain has TRBV14 and TRBJ2-1, with 8 positions matching TRBD2. CDR3 length: 15 amino acids. CDR1 and CDR2 (germline): SGHDN, FVKESK. Germline trimming cut 6 bases from V and 4 bases from J; bases unmatched to any gene: 8. CDR3 in DNA: TGTGCCAGCAGACCCAGCGGGGGCTATTACAATGAGCAGTTCTTC. This gives the protein CASRPSGGYYNEQFF. The variable domain in full, completed from reference TRBV14 and TRBJ2-1, reads EAGVTQFPSHSVIEKGQTVTLRCDPISGHDNLYWYRRVMGKEIKFLLHFVKESKQDESGMPNNRFLAERTGGTYSTLKVQPAELEDSGVYFCASRPSGGYYNEQFFGPGTRLTVL.

The chain is built from TRBV6-5 and TRBJ1-4; possible D gene TRBD1, 5 bases. CDR1 and CDR2 (germline): MNHEY, SVGAGI. Trimming took off 4 bases at V and 5 bases at J, with 11 bases between the two ends. This CDR3 is 14 amino acids long. The CDR3 region is CASSSGGLNEKLFF. CDR3 sequence (DNA): TGTGCCAGCAGTTCCGGGGGACTGAATGAAAAACTGTTTTTT.

The rearrangement uses TRBV28 and TRBJ2-7; D is uncertain. Germline lookup yields CDR1 MDHEN and CDR2 SYDVKM. The CDR3 extends over 12 amino acids. V was shortened by 3 bases and J by 4 bases, with 7 bases between the two germline ends. The CDR3, as DNA: TGTGCCAGCAGTTTGAGTCAATACGAGCAGTACTTC. Translated: CASSLSQYEQYF.